A single sample is the source of the 5 T cell receptor beta chains below, sequenced in a study of T cells in Graves' hyperthyroidism and ophthalmopathy. The source material, RNA transcripts, was used to amplify TCR beta CDR3 regions. A set of HTBI primers served as the primers for a first-round RT-PCR of the TCR CDR3. TCRdb re-called the multiplex PCR reads through MiXCR, storing one row per CDR3 protein. The table lists about 540,000 distinct CDR3 sequences, 46% of them singletons, with approximately 8.2% in the top ten. The sample comprised peripheral blood or thyroid tissue (not recorded which). The receptors were gathered from a woman between 18 and 29 years old with Graves' hyperthyroidism.

The chain couples TRBV2 to TRBJ2-5; 8 nucleotides line up with TRBD2. The ends lost 0 bases at V and 5 bases at J; junction bases unmatched: 11. The V gene's germline CDR1 is SNHLY and CDR2 FYNNEI. The CDR3 length is 17 residues. CDR3 amino acids: CASSEALQRAGAETQYF. CDR3 DNA sequence: TGTGCCAGCAGTGAAGCGCTTCAGCGAGCGGGAGCCGAGACCCAGTACTTC. Filled out from reference TRBV2 and TRBJ2-5, the complete variable domain reads EPEVTQTPSHQVTQMGQEVILRCVPISNHLYFYWYRQILGQKVEFLVSFYNNEISEKSEIFDDQFSVERPDGSNFTLKIRSTKLEDSAMYFCASSEALQRAGAETQYFGPGTRLLVL.

This clonotype was observed many times. This CDR3 is CATSARTGAYGYTF. CDR3 nucleotide sequence: TGTGCCACCAGTGCCCGGACAGGGGCGTATGGCTACACCTTC. V usage is TRBV24-1 and J usage is TRBJ1-2; 9 bases match TRBD1. This CDR3 comprises 14 residues. Germline CDR1 KGHDR, CDR2 SFDVKD. The V segment lost 5 bases and the J segment 5 bases; nucleotides outside the gene matches: 5.

The table lists this clonotype with many counts. The chain recombines TRBV7-8 with TRBJ1-4, with TRBD1 as a possible D gene (6 bases). V was trimmed by 5 bases and J by 5 bases, leaving 15 bases between them. The CDR3 covers 15 residues. The germline V gene has CDR1 SGHVS and CDR2 FQNEAQ. The CDR3 DNA follows: TGTGCCAGCAGCCCACTCCCAGGGGTGAATGAAAAACTGTTTTTT. Its translation: CASSPLPGVNEKLFF.

The chain employs TRBV9 and TRBJ1-1, with D perhaps TRBD1 (5 bases). CDR3 length: 14 residues. Deletions cut 4 bases from V and 10 bases from J, with 20 bases between. Germline lookup yields CDR1 SGDLS and CDR2 YYNGEE. DNA for the CDR3: TGTGCCAGCAGCCAGGTCTACTTGAGGGGACCAGCTTTCTTT. The encoded protein is CASSQVYLRGPAFF.

The DNA for the CDR3 is TGTGCCAGCAGTTTCGCCAGGGCAGGACGGGAGACCCAGTACTTC. It encodes CASSFARAGRETQYF. The chain uses TRBV25-1 and TRBJ2-5, with D tentatively TRBD1 (5 bases). The CDR3 runs 15 residues. Germline V CDR1 and CDR2: MGHDK, SYGVNS. Trimming stripped 5 bases from V and 5 bases from J, with 18 bases between.